This T cell receptor beta chain came from a study of cytomegalovirus exposure and HLA in healthy donors. Broader study findings: Subsequent analysis showed first-cohort TCR clusters tending to co-occur in more than 90 validation repertoires.

On this clone: The antigen remains unidentified.

Only in-frame clones appear in the TCRdb table, and some are missing; sequencing was by immunoSEQ multiplex PCR. The data hold tens of thousands of clones, with roughly 96% observed a single time. CDR3 length equals 15 residues. Germline V CDR1 and CDR2: MGHRA, YSYEKL. The ends lost 3 bases at V and 7 bases at J; junction bases unmatched: 4. The receptor was derived from a young man in good health and CMV-seronegative. The V call is TRBV4-1, the J call TRBJ2-1; 12 bases match TRBD1. Sequencing used PBMCs. For the CDR3, the DNA is TGCGCCAGCAGCCACGGGACAGGGGGCGGGAATGAGCAGTTCTTC. Translated: CASSHGTGGGNEQFF.